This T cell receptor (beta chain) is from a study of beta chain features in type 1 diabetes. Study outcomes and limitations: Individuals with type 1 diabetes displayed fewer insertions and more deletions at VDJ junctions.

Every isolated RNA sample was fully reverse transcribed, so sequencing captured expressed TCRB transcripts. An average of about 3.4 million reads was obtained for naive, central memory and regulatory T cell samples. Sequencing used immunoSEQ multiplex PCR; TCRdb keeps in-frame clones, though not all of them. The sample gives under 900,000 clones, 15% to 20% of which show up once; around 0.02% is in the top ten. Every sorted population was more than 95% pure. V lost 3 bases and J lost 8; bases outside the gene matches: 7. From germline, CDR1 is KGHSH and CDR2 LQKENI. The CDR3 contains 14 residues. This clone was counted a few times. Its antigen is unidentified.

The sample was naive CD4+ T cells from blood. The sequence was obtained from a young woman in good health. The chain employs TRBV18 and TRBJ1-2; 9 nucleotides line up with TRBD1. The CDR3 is CASSPDRGVEGYTF. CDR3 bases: TGTGCCAGCTCACCGGACAGGGGAGTGGAGGGCTACACCTTC.